The present TCR beta chain was sequenced within a study of blood T cell repertoires in COVID-19 (dated by TCRdb to about 2020). Concerning the study at large: The collaborator samples originated in the United States, Italy and Spain and spanned the acute and convalescent phases of COVID-19. The prospective study material was composed of cDNA or gDNA derived from T cells, B-cell-depleted T cells, or PBMCs. The dataset comprised deeply sampled blood TCRbeta repertoires from subjects exposed to, actively infected with, or recovered from COVID-19. The repertoires were made available in a free public database intended to serve as a resource for research on the immune response to SARS-CoV-2. Samples came from the ongoing ImmuneRACE study (first 160 participants) plus 1,254 subjects from 6 global collaborators. Sample metadata almost always included a de-identified subject ID, COVID-19 status, age in years and sex. HLA class I and class II types, where available, came from metadata supplied by the sample provider rather than from assay-based typing.

The CDR3 covers 14 residues, taking in both the cysteine and the phenylalanine. Of all the DNA, just the CDR3 is kept, 42 bases in frame from base 1. Sequences LNHDA (CDR1) and SQIVND (CDR2) are obtained from the germline V gene (reference sequence). Unmatched junction bases come to 5, with V trimmed by 5 bases and J by 2 bases. Overall study outcomes, separate from this receptor: The quantity of clinical and demographic metadata differed by source and by participant and was supplied without curation.

The collaborating institutions used their own protocols to collect whole blood in K2EDTA tubes. For TCRbeta analysis, collaborator samples were shipped as frozen whole blood, as isolated PBMCs, or as DNA extracted from either sample type. A remark on this clone: The target of this receptor is not known. Base qualities are not recorded, but no much larger clone differs from it by a single base.

The immunoSEQ Assay, a bias-controlled multiplex PCR, was used to amplify TCRbeta CDR3 regions from genomic DNA. The study's processing was this. Within the assay, amplification of reference gene primers was used to estimate how many nucleated cells each sample contained. Sequence reads were collapsed and filtered to measure the absolute abundance of every unique TCRbeta CDR3 rearrangement. For each sample, productive Simpson clonality was calculated as the square root of Simpson's diversity index over productive rearrangements. Imported from immuneACCESS, the table was reduced by TCRdb to in-frame sequences with V and J called. These copies leave out some clones; in studies compared against another copy, an unresolved V gene accounts for under half, and the cause of the remainder is not known. V and J calls and clone size are those listed in that table; D and trimming were worked out from the DNA. The sample table holds approximately 72,000 clones, of which around nine tenths were seen once. 1.4% to 1.5% of the sample belongs to the ten largest clones.

Sequenced sample: peripheral blood. The chain was built from TRBV19 and TRBJ2-5, and 7 bases in between align with TRBD1. This sequence was found in a man in his sixties with acute or convalescent COVID-19. The DNA sequence is as follows: TGTGCCAGTAGTCCCGGGGACAGACAAGAGACCCAGTACTTC. Translation gives CASSPGDRQETQYF. With the portions outside the CDR3 filled from the reference TRBV19 and TRBJ2-5 genes, the complete variable region becomes DGGITQSPKYLFRKEGQNVTLSCEQNLNHDAMYWYRQDPGQGLRLIYYSQIVNDFQKGDIAEGYSVSREKKESFPLTVTSAQKNPTAFYLCASSPGDRQETQYFGPGTRLLVL.